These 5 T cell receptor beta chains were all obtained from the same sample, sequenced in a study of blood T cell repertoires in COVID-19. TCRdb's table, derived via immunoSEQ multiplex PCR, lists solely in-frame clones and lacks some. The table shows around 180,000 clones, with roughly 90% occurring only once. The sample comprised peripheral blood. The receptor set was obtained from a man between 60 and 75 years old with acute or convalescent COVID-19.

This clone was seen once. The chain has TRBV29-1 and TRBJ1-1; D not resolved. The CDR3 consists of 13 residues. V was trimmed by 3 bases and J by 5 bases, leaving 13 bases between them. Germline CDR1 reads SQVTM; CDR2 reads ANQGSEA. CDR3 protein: CSVDIGGRTEAFF. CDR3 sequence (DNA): TGCAGCGTTGATATCGGAGGGCGGACTGAAGCTTTCTTT.

Written as DNA, the CDR3 is TGTGCCAGCAGTTTACAGGGCGTCTATGGCTACACCTTC. It encodes CASSLQGVYGYTF. This chain joins TRBV27 and TRBJ1-2; tentatively, D is TRBD1 (5 bases). This CDR3 is 13 amino acids long. Deletions cut 2 bases from V and 4 bases from J, with 8 bases between. The germline V gene encodes CDR1 MNHEY and CDR2 SMNVEV (reference sequence).

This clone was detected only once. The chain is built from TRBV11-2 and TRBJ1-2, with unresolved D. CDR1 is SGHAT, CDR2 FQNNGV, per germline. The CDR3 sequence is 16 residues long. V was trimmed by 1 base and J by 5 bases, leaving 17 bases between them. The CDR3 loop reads CASSLGSSGTAYGYTF. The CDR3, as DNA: TGTGCCAGCAGCTTAGGAAGCAGCGGTACAGCTTATGGCTACACCTTC.

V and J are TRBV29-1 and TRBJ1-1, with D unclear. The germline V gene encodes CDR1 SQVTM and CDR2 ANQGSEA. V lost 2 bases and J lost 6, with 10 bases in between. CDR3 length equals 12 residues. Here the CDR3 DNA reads TGCAGCGTTGAAATAACCTCGGCTGAAGCTTTCTTT. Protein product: CSVEITSAEAFF.

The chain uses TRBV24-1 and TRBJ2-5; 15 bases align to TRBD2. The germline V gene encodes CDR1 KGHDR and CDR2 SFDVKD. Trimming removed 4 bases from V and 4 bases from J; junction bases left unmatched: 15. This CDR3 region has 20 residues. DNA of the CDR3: TGTGCCACCAGTGACTCCGGGACTAGCGGGGGGAACTTCTCTCCAGAGACCCAGTACTTC. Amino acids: CATSDSGTSGGNFSPETQYF.